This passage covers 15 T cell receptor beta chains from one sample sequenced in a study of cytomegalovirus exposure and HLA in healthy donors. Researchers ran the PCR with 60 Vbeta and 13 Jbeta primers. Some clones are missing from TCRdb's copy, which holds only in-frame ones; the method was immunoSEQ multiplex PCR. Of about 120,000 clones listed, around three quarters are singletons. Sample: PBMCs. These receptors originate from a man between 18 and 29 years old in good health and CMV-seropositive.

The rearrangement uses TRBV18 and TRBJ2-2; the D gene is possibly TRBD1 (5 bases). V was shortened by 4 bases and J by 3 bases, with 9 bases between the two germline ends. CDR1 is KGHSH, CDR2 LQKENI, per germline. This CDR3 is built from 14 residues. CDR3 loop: CASSQDSYTGELFF. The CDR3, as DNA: TGTGCCAGCTCACAAGACAGCTACACCGGGGAGCTGTTTTTT.

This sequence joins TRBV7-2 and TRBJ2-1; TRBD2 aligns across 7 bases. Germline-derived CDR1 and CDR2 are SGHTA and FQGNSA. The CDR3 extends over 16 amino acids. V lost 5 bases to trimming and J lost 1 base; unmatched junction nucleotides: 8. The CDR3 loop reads CASSPSGGGSYNEQFF. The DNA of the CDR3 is TGTGCCAGCAGCCCATCGGGGGGAGGGTCCTACAATGAGCAGTTCTTC.

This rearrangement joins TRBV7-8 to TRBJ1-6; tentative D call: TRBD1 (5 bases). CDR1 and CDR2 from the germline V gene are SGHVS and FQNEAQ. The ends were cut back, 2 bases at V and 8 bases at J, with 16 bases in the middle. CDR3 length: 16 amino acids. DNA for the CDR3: TGTGCCAGCAGCTTACCCTACAGACAGCCGGATTCACCCCTCCACTTT. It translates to CASSLPYRQPDSPLHF.

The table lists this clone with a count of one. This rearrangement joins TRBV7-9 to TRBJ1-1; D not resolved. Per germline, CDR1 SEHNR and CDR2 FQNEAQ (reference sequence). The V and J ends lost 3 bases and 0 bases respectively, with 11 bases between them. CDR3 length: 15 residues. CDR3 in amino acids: CASSFARDMNTEAFF. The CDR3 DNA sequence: TGTGCCAGCAGCTTCGCCCGGGATATGAACACTGAAGCTTTCTTT.

CDR3 in DNA: TGTGCCAGCAGCTTGGACAGGGGAAGGGGCACTGAAGCTTTCTTT. It is translated as CASSLDRGRGTEAFF. The gene calls are TRBV11-2 and TRBJ1-1; TRBD1 agrees at 9 bases. Looked up from germline, CDR1 is SGHAT and CDR2 is FQNNGV. CDR3 length: 15 amino acids. The ends lost 3 bases at V and 4 bases at J; junction bases unmatched: 6.

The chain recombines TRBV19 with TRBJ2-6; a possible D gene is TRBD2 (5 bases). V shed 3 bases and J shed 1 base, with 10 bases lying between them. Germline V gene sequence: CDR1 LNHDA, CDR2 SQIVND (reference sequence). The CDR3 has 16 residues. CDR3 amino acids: CASSIPGLSGANVLTF. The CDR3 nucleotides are TGTGCCAGTAGTATCCCTGGACTGTCTGGGGCCAACGTCCTGACTTTC.

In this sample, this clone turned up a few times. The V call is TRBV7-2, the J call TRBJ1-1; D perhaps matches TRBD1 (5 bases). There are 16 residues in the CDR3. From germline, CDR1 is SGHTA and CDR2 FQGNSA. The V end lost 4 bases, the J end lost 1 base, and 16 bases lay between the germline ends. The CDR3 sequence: CASSSGGGRGNTEAFF. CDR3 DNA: TGTGCCAGCAGCTCGGGGGGTGGGAGGGGGAACACTGAAGCTTTCTTT.

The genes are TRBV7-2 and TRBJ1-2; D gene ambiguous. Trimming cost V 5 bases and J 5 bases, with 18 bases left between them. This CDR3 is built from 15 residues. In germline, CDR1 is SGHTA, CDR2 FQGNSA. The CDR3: CASSGGSGLRYGYTF. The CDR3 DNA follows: TGTGCCAGCAGCGGAGGAAGCGGGTTGCGGTATGGCTACACCTTC.

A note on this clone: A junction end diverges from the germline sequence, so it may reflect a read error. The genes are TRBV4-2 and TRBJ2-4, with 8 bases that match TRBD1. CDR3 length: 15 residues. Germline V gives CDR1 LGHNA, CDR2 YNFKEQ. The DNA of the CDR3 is TGTGCCAGCAGCCAGGACAGGGATTCCAAAAACAGTCAGTACTTC. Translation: CASSQDRDSKNSQYF.

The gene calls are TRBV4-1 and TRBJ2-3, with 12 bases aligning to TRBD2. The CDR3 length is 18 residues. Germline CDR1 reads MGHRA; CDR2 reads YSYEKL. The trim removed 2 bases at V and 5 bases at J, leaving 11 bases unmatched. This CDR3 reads CASSQLAGGRVRLDTQYF. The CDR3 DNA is TGCGCCAGCAGCCAACTAGCGGGGGGGCGGGTACGGTTAGATACGCAGTATTTT.

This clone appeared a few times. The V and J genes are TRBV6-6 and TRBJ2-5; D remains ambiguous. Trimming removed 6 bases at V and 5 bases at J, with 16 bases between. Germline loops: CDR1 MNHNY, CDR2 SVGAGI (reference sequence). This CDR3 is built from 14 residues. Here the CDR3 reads CASRAAKAGETQYF. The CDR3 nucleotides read TGTGCCAGCAGAGCAGCTAAGGCCGGGGAGACCCAGTACTTC.

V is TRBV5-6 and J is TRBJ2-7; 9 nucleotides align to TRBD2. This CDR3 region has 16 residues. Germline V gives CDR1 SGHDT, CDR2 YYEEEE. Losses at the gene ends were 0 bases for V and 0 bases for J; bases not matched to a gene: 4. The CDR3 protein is CASSLVTSGSSYEQYF. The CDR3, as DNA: TGTGCCAGCAGCTTGGTGACTAGCGGCAGCTCCTACGAGCAGTACTTC. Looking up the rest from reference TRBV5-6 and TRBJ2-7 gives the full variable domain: DAGVTQSPTHLIKTRGQQVTLRCSPKSGHDTVSWYQQALGQGPQFIFQYYEEEERQRGNFPDRFSGHQFPNYSSELNVNALLLGDSALYLCASSLVTSGSSYEQYFGPGTRLTVT.

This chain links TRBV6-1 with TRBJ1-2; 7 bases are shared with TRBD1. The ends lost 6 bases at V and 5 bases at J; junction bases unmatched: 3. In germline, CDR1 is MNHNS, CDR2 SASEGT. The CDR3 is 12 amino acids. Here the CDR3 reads CASSGTAYGYTF. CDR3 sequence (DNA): TGTGCCAGCAGCGGGACAGCTTATGGCTACACCTTC.

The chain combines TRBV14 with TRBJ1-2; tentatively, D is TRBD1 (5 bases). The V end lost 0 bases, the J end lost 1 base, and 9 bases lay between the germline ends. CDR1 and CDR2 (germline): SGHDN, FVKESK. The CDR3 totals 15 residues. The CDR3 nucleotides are TGTGCCAGCAGCCAAGAGAGGAGGGGTAACTATGGCTACACCTTC. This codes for CASSQERRGNYGYTF.

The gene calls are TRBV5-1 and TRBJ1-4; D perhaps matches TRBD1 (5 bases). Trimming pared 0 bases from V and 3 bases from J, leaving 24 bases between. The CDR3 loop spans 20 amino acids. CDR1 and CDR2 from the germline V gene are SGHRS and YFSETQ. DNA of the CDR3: TGCGCCAGCAGCTTGGGCCCCGGCGTAGACAGCTGGATCCCTAATGAAAAACTGTTTTTT. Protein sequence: CASSLGPGVDSWIPNEKLFF.